This T cell receptor beta chain came from a study of T cell responses to AZD1222 COVID-19 vaccine. Some clones are missing from TCRdb's copy, which holds only in-frame ones; the method was immunoSEQ multiplex PCR. The data show roughly 130,000 clones, with 88% seen just once and about 7.9% held by the top ten. The germline V gene has CDR1 SEHNR and CDR2 FQNEAQ (reference sequence). This CDR3 comprises 14 residues. The germline V and J ends were trimmed by 4 bases and 3 bases, with 12 bases remaining between them. The TCR sequence derives from an adult in good health. The sequencing here drew on peripheral blood, taken on day 0 of AZD1222 vaccination. The gene calls are TRBV7-9 and TRBJ1-2, with unresolved D. The chain's CDR3 is CASSSRGRDYGYTF. In DNA form, the CDR3 reads TGTGCCAGCAGCTCCCGAGGCCGGGACTATGGCTACACCTTC.